Listed below are T cell receptor beta chains from one sample, sequenced in a study of Ad26.COV2.S vaccination and SARS-CoV-2 variants. Some clones are missing from TCRdb's copy, which holds only in-frame ones; the method was immunoSEQ multiplex PCR. The data show some 340,000 clones, with 70% to 90% seen just once and 1.5% to 2.5% held by the top ten. The material sequenced was peripheral blood, taken in a trial of Ad26.COV2.S vaccine versus placebo. These receptors were collected from a person aged 18 to 65 who received the Ad26.COV2.S COVID-19 vaccine or a placebo. CDR3s include the opening cysteine and the closing phenylalanine or tryptophan. A D gene is named only where the DNA matches it firmly.

d_call	v_call	cdr3_aa
-	TRBV5-4	CASSTLVGEETQYF
TRBD2	TRBV7-3	CASSFNGGNEQFF
TRBD2	TRBV12-5	CASGLVRGRGVSYNEQFF
-	TRBV7-9	CASSLARPTDTQYF
-	TRBV7-2	CASSLAVVIGYIQYF
-	TRBV3-1/TRBV3-2	CASSQVSFRQGITGANVLTF
-	TRBV7-6	CASSPERVSDTQYF
TRBD1	TRBV30	CAWTTGAFFYNEQFF
-	TRBV19	CASSIGGDNEQFF
-	TRBV5-4	CASSLRENTEAFF
-	TRBV4-1	CASSQGTRTQPTGELFF
-	TRBV10-3	CAIRRQENTEAFF
-	TRBV5-1	CASSLVGVGANVLTF
-	TRBV3-1/TRBV3-2	CASSQGGAGYTF
TRBD2	TRBV9	CASSVGLADSYEQYF
-	TRBV19	CASSIRARYYGYTF
TRBD1	TRBV5-6	CASSLAPTGGGSPLHF
TRBD1	TRBV19	CASSTGQGRGTEAFF
-	TRBV5-4	CASSLGQGNYGYTF
-	TRBV6-5	CASSLGGRPNGGYTF
-	TRBV6-6	CASSYEGRNTEAFF
-	TRBV7-2	CASSPRGAGELFF
TRBD1	TRBV9	CASSVVAGGVFAEAFF
-	TRBV7-2	CASSQEGNQPQHF
-	TRBV4-3	CASSQSGANVLTF
TRBD2	TRBV20-1	CSGGGRETQYF
-	TRBV5-6	CASSFGHLGFGGYTF